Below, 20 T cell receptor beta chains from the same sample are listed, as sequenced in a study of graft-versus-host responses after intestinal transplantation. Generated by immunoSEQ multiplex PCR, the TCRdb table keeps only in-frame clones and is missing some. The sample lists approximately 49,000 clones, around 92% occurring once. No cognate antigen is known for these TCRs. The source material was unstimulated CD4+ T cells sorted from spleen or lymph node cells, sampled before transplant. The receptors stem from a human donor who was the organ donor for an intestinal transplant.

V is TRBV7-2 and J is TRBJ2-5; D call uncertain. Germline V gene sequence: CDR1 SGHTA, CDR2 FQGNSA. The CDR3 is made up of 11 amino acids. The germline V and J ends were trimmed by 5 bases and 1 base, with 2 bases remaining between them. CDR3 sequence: CASSRQETQYF. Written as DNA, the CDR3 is TGTGCCAGCAGCCGCCAAGAGACCCAGTACTTC.

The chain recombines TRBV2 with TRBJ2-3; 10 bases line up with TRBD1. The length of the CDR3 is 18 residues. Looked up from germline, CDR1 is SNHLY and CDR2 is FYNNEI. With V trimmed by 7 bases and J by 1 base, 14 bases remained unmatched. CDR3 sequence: CASMARDRGVKGTDTQYF. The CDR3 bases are TGTGCCAGCATGGCAAGGGACAGGGGTGTTAAGGGCACAGATACGCAGTATTTT.

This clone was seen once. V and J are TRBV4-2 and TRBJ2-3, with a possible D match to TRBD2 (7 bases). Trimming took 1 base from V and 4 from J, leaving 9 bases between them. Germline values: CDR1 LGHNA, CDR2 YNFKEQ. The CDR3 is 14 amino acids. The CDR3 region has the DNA TGTGCCAGCAGCCAAGTGGGGGGGCCAGATACGCAGTATTTT. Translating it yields CASSQVGGPDTQYF.

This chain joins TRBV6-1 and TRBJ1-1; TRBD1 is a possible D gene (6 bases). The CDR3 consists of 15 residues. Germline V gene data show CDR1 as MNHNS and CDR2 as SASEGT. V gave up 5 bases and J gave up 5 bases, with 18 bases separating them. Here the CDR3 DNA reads TGTGCCAGCAGTTCTAAAGGGGGTGGTGCGACTGAAGCTTTCTTT. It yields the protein CASSSKGGGATEAFF.

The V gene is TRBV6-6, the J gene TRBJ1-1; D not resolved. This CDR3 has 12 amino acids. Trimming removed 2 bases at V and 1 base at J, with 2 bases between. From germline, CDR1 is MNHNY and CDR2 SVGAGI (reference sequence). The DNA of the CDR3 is TGTGCCAGCAGTTACCAGAACACTGAAGCTTTCTTT. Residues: CASSYQNTEAFF.

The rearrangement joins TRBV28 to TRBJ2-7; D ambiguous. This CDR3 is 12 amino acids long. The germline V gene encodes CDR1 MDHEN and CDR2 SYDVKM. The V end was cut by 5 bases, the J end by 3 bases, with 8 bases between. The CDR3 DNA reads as TGTGCCAGCAGTCTCCACAGCTACGAGCAGTACTTC. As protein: CASSLHSYEQYF.

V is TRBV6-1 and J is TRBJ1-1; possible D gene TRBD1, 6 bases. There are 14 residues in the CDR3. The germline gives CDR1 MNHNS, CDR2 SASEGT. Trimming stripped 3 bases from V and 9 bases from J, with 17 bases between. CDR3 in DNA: TGTGCCAGCAGTGACGGGGGGCGCGGGTCCCAAGCTTTCTTT. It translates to CASSDGGRGSQAFF.

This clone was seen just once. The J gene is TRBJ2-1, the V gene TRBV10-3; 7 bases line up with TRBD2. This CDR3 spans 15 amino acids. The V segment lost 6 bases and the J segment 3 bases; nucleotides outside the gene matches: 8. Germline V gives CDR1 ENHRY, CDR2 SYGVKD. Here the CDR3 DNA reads TGTGCCATCAGCCCGGCGGGAGTCCTCTACAATGAGCAGTTCTTC. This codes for CAISPAGVLYNEQFF.

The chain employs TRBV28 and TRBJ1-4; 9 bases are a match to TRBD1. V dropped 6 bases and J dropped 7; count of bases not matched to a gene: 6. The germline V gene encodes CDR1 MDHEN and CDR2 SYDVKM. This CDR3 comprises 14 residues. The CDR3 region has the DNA TGTGCCAGCAGCACGCGACAGGGGGGTGAAAAACTGTTTTTT. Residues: CASSTRQGGEKLFF.

The chain's CDR3 is CASGLVGGSRREQFF. DNA for the CDR3: TGTGCTAGTGGTTTGGTGGGGGGGAGCAGACGTGAGCAGTTCTTC. This chain joins TRBV12-5 and TRBJ2-1; 7 bases match TRBD2. Germline V gene sequence: CDR1 LGHNT, CDR2 FRNRAP. The CDR3 has 15 amino acids. The ends lost 0 bases at V and 9 bases at J; junction bases unmatched: 8.

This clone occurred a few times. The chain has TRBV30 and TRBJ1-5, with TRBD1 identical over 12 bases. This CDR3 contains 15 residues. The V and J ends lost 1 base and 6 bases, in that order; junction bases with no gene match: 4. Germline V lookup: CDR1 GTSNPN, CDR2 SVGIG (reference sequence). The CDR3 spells CAWSEGQGASQPQHF. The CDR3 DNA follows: TGTGCCTGGAGTGAGGGACAGGGGGCTAGTCAGCCCCAGCATTTT.

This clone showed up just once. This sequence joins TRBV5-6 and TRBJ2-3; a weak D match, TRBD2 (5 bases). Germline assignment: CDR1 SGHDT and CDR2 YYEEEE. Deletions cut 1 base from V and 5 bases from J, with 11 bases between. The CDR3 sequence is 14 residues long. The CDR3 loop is CASSLYGVKDTQYF. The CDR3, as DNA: TGTGCCAGCAGCTTGTACGGGGTGAAAGATACGCAGTATTTT.

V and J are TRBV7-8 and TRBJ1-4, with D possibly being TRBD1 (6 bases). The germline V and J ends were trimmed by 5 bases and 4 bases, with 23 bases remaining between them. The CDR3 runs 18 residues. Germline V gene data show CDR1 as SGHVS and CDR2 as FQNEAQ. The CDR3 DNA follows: TGTGCCAGCAGCCTCCCCCCCAGGGGTCCTACCCTTAATGAAAAACTGTTTTTT. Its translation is CASSLPPRGPTLNEKLFF.

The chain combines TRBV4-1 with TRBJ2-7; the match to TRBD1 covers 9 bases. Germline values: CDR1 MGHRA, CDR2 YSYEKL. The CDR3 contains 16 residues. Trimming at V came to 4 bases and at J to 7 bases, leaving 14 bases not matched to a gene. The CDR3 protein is CASSPKIWDRVGEQYF. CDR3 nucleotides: TGCGCCAGCAGCCCCAAGATATGGGACAGGGTGGGGGAGCAGTACTTC.

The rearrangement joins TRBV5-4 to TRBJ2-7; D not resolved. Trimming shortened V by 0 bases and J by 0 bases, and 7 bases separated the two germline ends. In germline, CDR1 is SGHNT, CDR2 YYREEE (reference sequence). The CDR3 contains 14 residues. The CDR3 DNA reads TGTGCCAGCAGCTTGGCCGTAGCCTCCTACGAGCAGTACTTC. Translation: CASSLAVASYEQYF. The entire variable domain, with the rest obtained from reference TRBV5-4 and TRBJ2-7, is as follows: ETGVTQSPTHLIKTRGQQVTLRCSSQSGHNTVSWYQQALGQGPQFIFQYYREEENGRGNFPPRFSGLQFPNYSSELNVNALELDDSALYLCASSLAVASYEQYFGPGTRLTVT.

CDR3 nucleotide sequence: TGTGCCATCAGTGACAAACAGGGGATTTTGGGGAACACTGAAGCTTTCTTT. Translating gives CAISDKQGILGNTEAFF. J is TRBJ1-1 and V is TRBV10-3; 7 bases align to TRBD1. The junction had 11 bases not matched to a gene; V was cut back by 3 bases and J by 1 base. Germline values: CDR1 ENHRY, CDR2 SYGVKD. The CDR3 is 17 amino acids.

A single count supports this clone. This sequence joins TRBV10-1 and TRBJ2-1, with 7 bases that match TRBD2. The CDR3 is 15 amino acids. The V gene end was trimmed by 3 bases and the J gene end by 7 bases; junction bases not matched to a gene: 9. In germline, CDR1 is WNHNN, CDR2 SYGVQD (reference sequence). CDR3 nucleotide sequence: TGCGCCAGCAGTGATGTCCCGGGAGGAGGGAATGAGCAGTTCTTC. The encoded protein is CASSDVPGGGNEQFF.

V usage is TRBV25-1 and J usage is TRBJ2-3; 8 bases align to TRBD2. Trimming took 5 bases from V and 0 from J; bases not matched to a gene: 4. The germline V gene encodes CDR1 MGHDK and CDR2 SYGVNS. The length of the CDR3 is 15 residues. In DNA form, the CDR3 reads TGTGCCAGCAGTCCGACTAGCGCCAGCACAGATACGCAGTATTTT. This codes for CASSPTSASTDTQYF. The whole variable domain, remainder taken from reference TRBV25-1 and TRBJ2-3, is EADIYQTPRYLVIGTGKKITLECSQTMGHDKMYWYQQDPGMELHLIHYSYGVNSTEKGDLSSESTVSRIRTEHFPLTLESARPSHTSQYLCASSPTSASTDTQYFGPGTRLTVL.

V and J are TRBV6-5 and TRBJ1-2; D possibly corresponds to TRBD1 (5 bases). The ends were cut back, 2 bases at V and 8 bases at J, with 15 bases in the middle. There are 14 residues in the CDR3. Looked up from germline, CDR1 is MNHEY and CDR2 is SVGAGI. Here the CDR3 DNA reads TGTGCCAGCAGTTACAAGGCAGGGTCGGTCGGCTACACCTTC. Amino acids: CASSYKAGSVGYTF.

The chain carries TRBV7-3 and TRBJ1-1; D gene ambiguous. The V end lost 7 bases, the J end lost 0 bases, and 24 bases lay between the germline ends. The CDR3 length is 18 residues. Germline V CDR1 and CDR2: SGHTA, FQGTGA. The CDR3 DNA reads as TGTGCCAGCACTCAAACCCCCGACATCCCTTTCATGAACACTGAAGCTTTCTTT. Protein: CASTQTPDIPFMNTEAFF.